This T cell receptor beta chain was recorded in a study of blood T cells in healthy people across ages. The wider study: Template switching recovered approximately one barcoded beta molecule for every two T cells. Findings and limits, study-wide: There were more naive CD4+ cells and higher diversity in long-lived donors than in aged donors.

CDR1 and CDR2 from the germline V gene are SGHAT and FQDESV (reference sequence). CDR3 length: 18 residues. V shed 5 bases and J 7 bases; nucleotides not matched to a gene: 16. A note on this clonotype: Its antigen is not known.

Through a sample-barcoded 5' primer and a J-beta primer mix, a second PCR was run for about 6 to 11 cycles. TCRdb re-analysed the 5' RACE reads in MiXCR, keeping a single row per CDR3 protein. The sample carries around 1,100,000 distinct CDR3 sequences, around two fifths recorded once. The V gene is TRBV11-1, the J gene TRBJ2-1, with 11 bases that match TRBD2. Specimen: blood. This receptor was obtained from a man aged 18 to 30 in good health. The CDR3 protein is CASSRGTALLAGGNEQFF. The CDR3 DNA reads as TGTGCCAGCAGCAGGGGGACAGCACTTCTAGCGGGGGGAAATGAGCAGTTCTTC. Full variable domain (missing parts from reference TRBV11-1 and TRBJ2-1): EAEVAQSPRYKITEKSQAVAFWCDPISGHATLYWYRQILGQGPELLVQFQDESVVDDSQLPKDRFSAERLKGVDSTLKIQPAELGDSAMYLCASSRGTALLAGGNEQFFGPGTRLTVL.